The 17 T cell receptor beta chains below all came from one sample that was sequenced in a study of spatial heterogeneity in lung cancer. The time point denotes: sample taken at primary tumor resection. TCRdb re-called the 5' RACE reads through MiXCR, storing one row per CDR3 protein. This repertoire shows about 39,000 distinct CDR3 sequences, roughly 3% found once; its top ten account for about 36%. The sample here was normal lung tissue next to the tumor, taken at surgery. The source is a male donor with early-stage non-small cell lung cancer.

This clonotype came up many times. The gene calls are TRBV5-1 and TRBJ2-1, with 8 bases matching TRBD1. Germline CDR1 SGHRS, CDR2 YFSETQ. This CDR3 region has 17 residues. The ends lost 3 bases at V and 2 bases at J; junction bases unmatched: 10. This CDR3 reads CASSSGQGWSTYNEQFF. DNA for the CDR3: TGCGCCAGCAGCTCCGGACAGGGCTGGAGCACCTACAATGAGCAGTTCTTC.

This clonotype was seen at least ten times. The chain employs TRBV6-5 and TRBJ2-7; 8 bases match TRBD2. CDR1 is MNHEY, CDR2 SVGAGI, per germline. V was clipped by 0 bases and J by 12 bases; unmatched bases: 10. The CDR3 length is 14 residues. The DNA for the CDR3 is TGTGCCAGCAGTTACTCGGAGACTAGCGAGAACTTGTACTTC. The encoded protein is CASSYSETSENLYF.

This clonotype was picked up many times. This sequence joins TRBV9 and TRBJ1-3; D is unclear. The CDR3 length is 15 residues. Germline V gene sequence: CDR1 SGDLS, CDR2 YYNGEE. V was clipped by 0 bases and J by 0 bases, with 7 bases between them. DNA of the CDR3: TGTGCCAGCAGCGTAGGGTCTATCTCTGGAAACACCATATATTTT. Its protein is CASSVGSISGNTIYF.

At least ten counts were recorded for this clonotype. The rearrangement links TRBV4-3 to TRBJ2-2; 9 bases are a match to TRBD1. This CDR3 contains 17 residues. V lost 0 bases to trimming and J lost 6 bases; unmatched junction nucleotides: 8. The germline CDR1 and CDR2 sequences are LGHNA and YSLEER. CDR3 sequence reads: CASSQDSTGGASGELFF. The CDR3 DNA reads TGCGCCAGCAGCCAAGATTCAACAGGGGGCGCCTCCGGGGAGCTGTTTTTT.

This clonotype has a count of ten or more. The chain links TRBV7-6 to TRBJ2-2; D remains ambiguous. Germline values: CDR1 SGHVS, CDR2 FNYEAQ. The V and J ends lost 4 bases and 4 bases respectively, with 7 bases between them. The CDR3 contains 13 residues. The CDR3 sequence: CASSSSVTGELFF. In DNA, the CDR3 is TGTGCCAGCAGCTCTTCGGTCACCGGGGAGCTGTTTTTT.

This clonotype was counted at least ten times. The rearrangement links TRBV29-1 to TRBJ2-3, with D unresolved. V lost 7 bases and J lost 1, with 3 bases in between. This CDR3 has 10 amino acids. Germline V gene sequence: CDR1 SQVTM, CDR2 ANQGSEA. CDR3 DNA sequence: TGCAGCGCTGGCACAGATACGCAGTATTTT. This sequence encodes CSAGTDTQYF.

Many counts were recorded for this clonotype. The genes are TRBV29-1 and TRBJ1-4; D is uncertain. Germline V gives CDR1 SQVTM, CDR2 ANQGSEA. The CDR3 is made up of 11 amino acids. Trimming cost V 1 base and J 7 bases, with 4 bases left between them. As DNA, the CDR3 is TGCAGCGTTGAAGTCGGTGAAAAACTGTTTTTT. It encodes CSVEVGEKLFF.

The V call is TRBV7-9, the J call TRBJ2-7, with 9 bases identical to TRBD2. The V segment lost 7 bases and the J segment 5 bases; nucleotides outside the gene matches: 9. Germline V gene lookup returns CDR1 SEHNR and CDR2 FQNEAQ (reference sequence). CDR3 length equals 14 residues. DNA for the CDR3: TGTGCCAGCACCGCCGGGACTAGCATCCACGAGCAGTACTTC. This translates into CASTAGTSIHEQYF.

This clonotype was recorded a few times. This sequence joins TRBV6-6 and TRBJ1-3, with TRBD1 matching over 9 bases. The germline gives CDR1 MNHNY, CDR2 SVGAGI (reference sequence). The CDR3 length is 17 residues. V was clipped by 4 bases and J by 1 base; unmatched bases: 8. Here the CDR3 reads CASSSPQGAISGNTIYF. CDR3 DNA sequence: TGTGCCAGCAGTTCCCCACAGGGGGCAATTTCTGGAAACACCATATATTTT.

This clonotype has at least ten counts. This chain uses TRBV7-9 with TRBJ1-6, with D tentatively TRBD1 (6 bases). Germline CDR1 is SEHNR and CDR2 is FQNEAQ (reference sequence). The CDR3 has 15 residues. Trimming left V 1 base short and J 5 bases short, with 9 bases between. This CDR3 reads CASSLGTADNSPLHF. CDR3 sequence (DNA): TGTGCCAGCAGCTTAGGGACAGCCGATAATTCACCCCTCCACTTT.

This clonotype was counted ten times or more. This chain links TRBV6-5 with TRBJ1-4, with a weak D call TRBD1 (5 bases). The CDR3 totals 12 residues. Germline CDR1 is MNHEY and CDR2 is SVGAGI. V was pared by 4 bases and J by 13 bases, with 13 bases between. The CDR3 loop is CASSSDSELLFF. The CDR3 DNA reads TGTGCCAGCAGTTCCGACAGCGAACTACTGTTTTTT.

Many counts were recorded for this clonotype. DNA for the CDR3: TGCGCCAGCAGCCAGAGGACTAGCGGAAGCTCCTACAATGAGCAGTTCTTC. Protein: CASSQRTSGSSYNEQFF. V is TRBV4-1 and J is TRBJ2-1, with TRBD2 identical over 10 bases. Trimming cost V 3 bases and J 0 bases; bases outside gene matches: 5. Germline CDR1 reads MGHRA; CDR2 reads YSYEKL. This CDR3 is 17 amino acids long.

In its sample, this clonotype was seen many times. The rearrangement links TRBV24-1 to TRBJ2-3, with D unclear. The V and J ends lost 4 bases and 3 bases respectively, with 10 bases between them. Per germline, CDR1 KGHDR and CDR2 SFDVKD. CDR3 length equals 14 residues. CDR3: CATSDPGITDTQYF. DNA of the CDR3: TGTGCCACCAGTGACCCTGGAATAACAGATACGCAGTATTTT.

Ten or more counts support this clonotype. The V and J genes are TRBV7-2 and TRBJ2-2; D not certain. The length of the CDR3 is 14 residues. The V gene lost 6 bases and the J gene lost 6 bases, with 14 bases spanning the gap. CDR1 and CDR2 from the germline V gene are SGHTA and FQGNSA. CDR3 in DNA: TGTGCCAGCAGTCCTACTTATTCCGCCGGGGAGCTGTTTTTT. Residues: CASSPTYSAGELFF.

This clonotype was observed many times. The rearrangement joins TRBV7-2 to TRBJ2-1, with 13 bases lining up with TRBD2. Germline loops: CDR1 SGHTA, CDR2 FQGNSA. This CDR3 comprises 14 residues. Germline trimming cut 5 bases from V and 10 bases from J; bases unmatched to any gene: 5. The CDR3 coding sequence is TGTGCCAGCAGCATACTAGCGGGGGGGCCCGAGCAGTTCTTC. It specifies CASSILAGGPEQFF.

This clonotype was picked up many times. The chain carries TRBV18 and TRBJ1-1; D gene unclear. Trimming removed 6 bases at V and 0 bases at J, with 17 bases between. Germline CDR1 is KGHSH and CDR2 is LQKENI. This CDR3 is 16 amino acids long. The CDR3 region has the DNA TGTGCCAGCTCGCTCGAAAACGCGGAATTGAACACTGAAGCTTTCTTT. The encoded protein is CASSLENAELNTEAFF.

Many counts were recorded for this clonotype. The chain combines TRBV7-6 with TRBJ2-2; D ambiguous. The CDR3 spans 13 residues. The V gene lost 0 bases and the J gene lost 6 bases, with 5 bases spanning the gap. The germline V gene encodes CDR1 SGHVS and CDR2 FNYEAQ. The DNA for the CDR3 is TGTGCCAGCAGCTTAGCTTCGGCCGGGGAGCTGTTTTTT. It codes for CASSLASAGELFF.